These T cell receptor beta chains were read from a single sample in a study of blood T cell repertoires in COVID-19. The protocol was immunoSEQ multiplex PCR, while the TCRdb copy is restricted to in-frame clones and leaves out a portion. The sample lists approximately 65,000 clones, roughly 77% occurring once. Sequenced sample: peripheral blood. The receptor set was obtained from an elderly man with acute or convalescent COVID-19. CDR3s include the opening cysteine and the closing phenylalanine or tryptophan. The order of the fields is V gene, J gene, D gene, clone size, CDR3 DNA, CDR3 protein. A D gene is named only where the DNA matches it firmly. Not all rows give a size; the values are once, few, many and, for expanded clones, a class.

>TRBV19|TRBJ1-4|-|-
TGTGCCAGTAAGCTACAGGAGGGGGAAAAACTGTTTTTT
CASKLQEGEKLFF
>TRBV6-8|TRBJ1-5|TRBD1|-
TGTGCCAGCAGTTGGGAGGAACGGACAGGGGAGCAGCCCCAGCATTTT
CASSWEERTGEQPQHF
>TRBV9|TRBJ1-3|TRBD1|-
TGTGCCAGCAGCGTGAGTCCCCGGACAGGACCGAGTAGAGAAGAAAACACCATATATTTT
CASSVSPRTGPSREENTIYF
>TRBV27|TRBJ2-5|TRBD2|-
TGTGCCAGCAGTTTATCGAACCCACTAGCGGGAGGGGGTGAGACCCAGTACTTC
CASSLSNPLAGGGETQYF
>TRBV5-1|TRBJ1-1|TRBD1|-
TGCGCCAGCAGCTTTGGACAGGGCGGGAACACTGAAGCTTTCTTT
CASSFGQGGNTEAFF
>TRBV7-3|TRBJ1-4|-|few
TGTGCCAGCAGCTTAACGGGGCCTAATGAAAAACTGTTTTTT
CASSLTGPNEKLFF
>TRBV5-1|TRBJ2-7|TRBD2|-
TGCGCCAGCAGCTTGGCCGTTGGCGGGGGGGCCTACGAGCAGTACTTC
CASSLAVGGGAYEQYF
>TRBV7-9|TRBJ2-1|TRBD2|-
TGTGCCAGCAGCCCCGCGGGGTGGCTAGCGGGAGGTGAAGATGAGCAGTTCTTC
CASSPAGWLAGGEDEQFF
>TRBV24-1|TRBJ2-7|-|-
TGTGCCACCAGCGATGACAAATCCGTGATCGGGCAGTACTTC
CATSDDKSVIGQYF
>TRBV6-5|TRBJ2-3|TRBD1|-
TGTGCCAGCAACCCTGGGACAGCTAGCACAGATACGCAGTATTTT
CASNPGTASTDTQYF
>TRBV28|TRBJ1-6|TRBD1|-
TGTGCCAGCAAACCGGGACAGAATAATTCACCCCTCCACTTT
CASKPGQNNSPLHF
>TRBV9|TRBJ1-4|-|-
TGTGCCAGCAGCACGAGGGGAGGGGCTGACGAAAAACTGTTTTTT
CASSTRGGADEKLFF
>TRBV6-2/TRBV6-3|TRBJ1-1|TRBD1|-
TGTGCCAGCAGTAACAGGGGTACGAACACTGAAGCTTTCTTT
CASSNRGTNTEAFF
>TRBV10-3|TRBJ1-6|TRBD1|-
TGTGCCAGCGAAATAGGGGACAGAAATAATTCACCCCTCCACTTT
CASEIGDRNNSPLHF
>TRBV7-2|TRBJ1-3|-|once
TGTGCCAGCAGCCAAGGCACGGGCGGGACCATATATTTT
CASSQGTGGTIYF
>TRBV11-2|TRBJ2-1|TRBD1|few
TGTGCCAGCAGCTTAGCGAGGTTAGCATGGACAGGTGAGCAGTTCTTC
CASSLARLAWTGEQFF
>TRBV28|TRBJ1-4|-|-
TGTGCCAGCAGTTTAACAGGGTGGGAAAAACTGTTTTTT
CASSLTGWEKLFF
>TRBV7-2|TRBJ2-5|TRBD2|-
TGTGCCAGCAGACAGGGCCCAGCGGGAGGATTGAAGACCCAGTACTTC
CASRQGPAGGLKTQYF
>TRBV12-5|TRBJ2-5|TRBD2|-
TGTGCTAGTGCCCCGGACAGCGAGCGGGAGGGACAAGAGACCCAGTACTTC
CASAPDSEREGQETQYF
>TRBV6-4|TRBJ2-1|TRBD2|-
TGTGCCAGCAAGGTGACTAGCGGGTATCTGTTCTTC
CASKVTSGYLFF
>TRBV6-6|TRBJ1-4|-|-
TGTGCCAGCAGTTACACAGGCGGGGCGGGTAATGAAAAACTGTTTTTT
CASSYTGGAGNEKLFF
>TRBV5-1|TRBJ1-4|TRBD1|many
TGCGCCAGCAGCACCCGAGGGACAGGGAATGAAAAACTGTTTTTT
CASSTRGTGNEKLFF
>TRBV29-1|TRBJ2-7|-|-
TGCAGCGTTGAAGATCGGTTGGAGGGTGCCTCCTACGAGCAGTACTTC
CSVEDRLEGASYEQYF